This TCR beta chain was identified during a study of shared clonotypes between healthy human individuals (dated by TCRdb to 2020 to 2022). Concerning the study at large: Two women and a few men aged 18 to 49 years were included in the cohort. Per donor, three plates each were used for CD4 naive and CD4 memory, two for CD8 naive, and one for CD8 memory. To estimate repertoire size and how much clonotypes are shared between individuals, the study performed deep sequencing of blood TCR repertoires from about five healthy adults. Libraries were prepared and TCR repertoires were sequenced by different laboratories using diverse techniques, in order to increase sequencing depth and limit assay-specific biases. Per donor, leukapheresis produced somewhere between about 0.8 and 9 billion PBMCs. Overall study results and their limits: Sampling was limited to blood, and TCR repertoires in tissue likely differ from TCR repertoires in blood. Based on pairwise subsampling, the degree of clonotype sharing among donors was expected to be affected by sequencing depth. Compared with non-shared clonotypes, the clonotypes found in all four sorted-subset donors had higher generation probabilities. Estimated clonotype richness was generally larger for naive than for memory subsets. Across four donors, about 5% of naive CD4, approximately 3.6% of naive CD8, around 2.1% of memory CD4, and approximately 0.42% of memory CD8 clonotypes were shared. Rarefaction of sorted-subset datasets indicated incomplete sequencing despite the large sequencing depth. Because the study included a small number of donors, the genetic and exposure-history diversity represented was limited.

Comments on this clone: Its antigen target is currently unknown. No much larger clone is present one base from it, and per-base qualities are unavailable.

Using the deep immunoSEQ assay, TCR CDR3 regions were amplified from genomic DNA by multiplex PCR. For each cell subset, the extracted genomic DNA was distributed evenly across all wells of several immunoSEQ 96-well plates, and each plate served as one replicate. For sorted subsets, each replicate PCR was loaded with approximately 200 ng genomic DNA, equivalent to approximately 33,000 T cell genomes. Purified libraries were measured with a Qubit 3.0 fluorometer, size-checked on a Bioanalyzer 2100, and measured again with the KAPA Library Quantification kit. Every immunoSEQ 96-well plate was sequenced on a dedicated single-read 150-cycle Illumina NextSeq 550 flow cell. On the study's bioinformatics: Because the immunoSEQ output included only junctional sequences and no quality scores, the filtering could not be the same as the filtering used for full-length reads. To assign V/J genes and CDR3, sequences were annotated using PyIR, a Python wrapper for IgBLAST v1.9, with IMGT germline references. Reads were removed for weak V/J assignments (E-value above 1e-6), missing CDR3, stop codons, out-of-frame junctions, or ambiguous translated residues. V3J clonotypes were defined as sequences sharing the same inferred V gene, J gene, and CDR3 amino acid sequence. To compute the percentage overlap between repertoires, the number of shared unique clonotypes was divided by the size of the smaller repertoire. Repertoire richness was assessed with RTK rarefaction, the Chao1 estimator, and Recon v2.1 estimates of unobserved clonotypes. For all TCRbeta clonotypes obtained by the gDNA method from a few donors, generation probabilities were computed with OLGA. Here the immuneACCESS table is served through TCRdb, limited to in-frame sequences with V and J called. Missing clones are a known gap in these copies; in checked studies unresolved V genes cover under half, and the rest lacks a known reason. V and J calls and clone size follow that table, whereas D and trimming were derived from the DNA. The sample data list roughly 2 million clones, and nearly 97% of these were observed just once. The ten top clones hold approximately 0.13% of the sample.

Healthy HIV-negative adults with no recently reported acute infections or vaccinations were included as donors. Every donor was a Caucasian adult residing in Nashville, Tennessee, USA. CD4+ T cells were enriched by magnetic negative selection, after which naive cells were positively selected on CD45RA and the negative fraction was taken as the memory subset. Blood was collected by leukapheresis, and PBMCs were isolated by Ficoll-Histopaque density gradient centrifugation and then cryopreserved in liquid nitrogen vapor phase. Analytical flow cytometry was used to check the purity and quantity of each magnetically sorted T cell population. Each sorted fraction had its genomic DNA isolated and then quantified by UV absorbance on a Nanodrop 2000c. The sequence derives from a young man in good health. The sequenced material came from naive CD4+ T cells sorted from blood. According to the study, the label for this sample's cell subset or site signals: CD45RA+ positively selected.

The CDR3 is CASETSVFNEQFF. The sequenced DNA is TGTGCCAGCGAGACTAGCGTCTTTAATGAGCAGTTCTTC. This chain joins TRBV6-6 to TRBJ2-1; the junction holds 8 bases that match TRBD2. Sequences MNHNY (CDR1) and SVGAGI (CDR2) are obtained from the germline V gene (reference sequence). The cysteine opens and the phenylalanine closes a CDR3 of 13 amino acids. The CDR3 DNA has 39 bases and is translated from base 1. Trimming accounts for 8 bases at V and 7 bases at J, while the number of junction bases matched to no gene is 7.